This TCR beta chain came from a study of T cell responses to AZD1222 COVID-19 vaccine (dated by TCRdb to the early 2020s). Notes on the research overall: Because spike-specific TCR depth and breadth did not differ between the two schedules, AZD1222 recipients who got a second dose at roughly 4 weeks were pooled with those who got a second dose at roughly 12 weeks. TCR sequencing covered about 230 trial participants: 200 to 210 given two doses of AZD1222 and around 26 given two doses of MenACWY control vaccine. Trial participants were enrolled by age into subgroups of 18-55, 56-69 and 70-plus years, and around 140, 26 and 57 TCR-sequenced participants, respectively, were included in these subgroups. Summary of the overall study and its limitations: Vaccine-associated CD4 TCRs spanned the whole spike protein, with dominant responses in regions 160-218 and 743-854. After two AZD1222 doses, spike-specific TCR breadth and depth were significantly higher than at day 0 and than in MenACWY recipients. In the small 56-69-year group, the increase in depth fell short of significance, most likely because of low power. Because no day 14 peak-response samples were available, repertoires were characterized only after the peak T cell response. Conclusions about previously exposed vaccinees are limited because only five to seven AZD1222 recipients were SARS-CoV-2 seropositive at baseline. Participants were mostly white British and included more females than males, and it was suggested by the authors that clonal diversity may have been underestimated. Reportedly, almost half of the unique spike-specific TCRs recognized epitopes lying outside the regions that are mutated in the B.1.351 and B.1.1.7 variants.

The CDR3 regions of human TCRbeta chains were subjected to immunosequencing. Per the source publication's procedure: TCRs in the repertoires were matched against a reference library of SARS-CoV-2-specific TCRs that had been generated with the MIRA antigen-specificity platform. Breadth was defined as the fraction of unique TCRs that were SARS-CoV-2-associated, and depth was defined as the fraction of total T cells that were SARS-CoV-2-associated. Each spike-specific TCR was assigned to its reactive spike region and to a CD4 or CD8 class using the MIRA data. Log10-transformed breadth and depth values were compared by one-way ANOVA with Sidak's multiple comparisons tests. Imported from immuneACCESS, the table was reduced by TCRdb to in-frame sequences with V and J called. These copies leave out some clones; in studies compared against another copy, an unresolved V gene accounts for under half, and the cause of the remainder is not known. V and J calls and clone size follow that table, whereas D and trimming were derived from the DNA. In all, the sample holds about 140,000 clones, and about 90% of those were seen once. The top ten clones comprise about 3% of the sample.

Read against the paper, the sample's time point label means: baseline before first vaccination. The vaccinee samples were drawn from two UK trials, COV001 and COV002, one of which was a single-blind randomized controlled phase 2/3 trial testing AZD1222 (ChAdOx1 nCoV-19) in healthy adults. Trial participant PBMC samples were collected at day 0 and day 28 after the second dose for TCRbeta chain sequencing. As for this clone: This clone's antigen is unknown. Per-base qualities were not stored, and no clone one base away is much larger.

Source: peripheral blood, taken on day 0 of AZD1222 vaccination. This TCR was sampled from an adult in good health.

CDR3 region: CASSYARGGDEKLFF. The sequence in DNA is TGTGCCAGCAGTTACGCGAGGGGAGGGGATGAAAAACTGTTTTTT. The chain couples TRBV6-5 to TRBJ1-4; the D gene is possibly TRBD1, with 5 bases matching. V sheds 2 bases and J sheds 6 bases, leaving 13 bases between their ends. From a lookup of the germline V gene, CDR1 and CDR2 are MNHEY and SVGAGI. The CDR3 runs 15 amino acids, cysteine and phenylalanine included. This entry keeps only the CDR3 DNA: 45 bases, framed from base 1.